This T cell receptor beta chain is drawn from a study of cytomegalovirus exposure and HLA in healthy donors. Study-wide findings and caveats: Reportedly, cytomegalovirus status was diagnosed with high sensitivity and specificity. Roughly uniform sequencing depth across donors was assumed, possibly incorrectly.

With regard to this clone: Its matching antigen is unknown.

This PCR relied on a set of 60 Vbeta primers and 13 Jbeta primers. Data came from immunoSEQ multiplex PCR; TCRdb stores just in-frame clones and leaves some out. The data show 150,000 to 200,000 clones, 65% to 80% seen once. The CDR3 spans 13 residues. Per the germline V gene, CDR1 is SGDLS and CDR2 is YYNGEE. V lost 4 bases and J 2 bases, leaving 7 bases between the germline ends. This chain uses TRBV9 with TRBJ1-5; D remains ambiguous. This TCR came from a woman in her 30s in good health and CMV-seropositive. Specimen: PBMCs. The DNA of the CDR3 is TGTGCCAGCAGCCCGAGGGGCAATCAGCCCCAGCATTTT. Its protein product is CASSPRGNQPQHF.